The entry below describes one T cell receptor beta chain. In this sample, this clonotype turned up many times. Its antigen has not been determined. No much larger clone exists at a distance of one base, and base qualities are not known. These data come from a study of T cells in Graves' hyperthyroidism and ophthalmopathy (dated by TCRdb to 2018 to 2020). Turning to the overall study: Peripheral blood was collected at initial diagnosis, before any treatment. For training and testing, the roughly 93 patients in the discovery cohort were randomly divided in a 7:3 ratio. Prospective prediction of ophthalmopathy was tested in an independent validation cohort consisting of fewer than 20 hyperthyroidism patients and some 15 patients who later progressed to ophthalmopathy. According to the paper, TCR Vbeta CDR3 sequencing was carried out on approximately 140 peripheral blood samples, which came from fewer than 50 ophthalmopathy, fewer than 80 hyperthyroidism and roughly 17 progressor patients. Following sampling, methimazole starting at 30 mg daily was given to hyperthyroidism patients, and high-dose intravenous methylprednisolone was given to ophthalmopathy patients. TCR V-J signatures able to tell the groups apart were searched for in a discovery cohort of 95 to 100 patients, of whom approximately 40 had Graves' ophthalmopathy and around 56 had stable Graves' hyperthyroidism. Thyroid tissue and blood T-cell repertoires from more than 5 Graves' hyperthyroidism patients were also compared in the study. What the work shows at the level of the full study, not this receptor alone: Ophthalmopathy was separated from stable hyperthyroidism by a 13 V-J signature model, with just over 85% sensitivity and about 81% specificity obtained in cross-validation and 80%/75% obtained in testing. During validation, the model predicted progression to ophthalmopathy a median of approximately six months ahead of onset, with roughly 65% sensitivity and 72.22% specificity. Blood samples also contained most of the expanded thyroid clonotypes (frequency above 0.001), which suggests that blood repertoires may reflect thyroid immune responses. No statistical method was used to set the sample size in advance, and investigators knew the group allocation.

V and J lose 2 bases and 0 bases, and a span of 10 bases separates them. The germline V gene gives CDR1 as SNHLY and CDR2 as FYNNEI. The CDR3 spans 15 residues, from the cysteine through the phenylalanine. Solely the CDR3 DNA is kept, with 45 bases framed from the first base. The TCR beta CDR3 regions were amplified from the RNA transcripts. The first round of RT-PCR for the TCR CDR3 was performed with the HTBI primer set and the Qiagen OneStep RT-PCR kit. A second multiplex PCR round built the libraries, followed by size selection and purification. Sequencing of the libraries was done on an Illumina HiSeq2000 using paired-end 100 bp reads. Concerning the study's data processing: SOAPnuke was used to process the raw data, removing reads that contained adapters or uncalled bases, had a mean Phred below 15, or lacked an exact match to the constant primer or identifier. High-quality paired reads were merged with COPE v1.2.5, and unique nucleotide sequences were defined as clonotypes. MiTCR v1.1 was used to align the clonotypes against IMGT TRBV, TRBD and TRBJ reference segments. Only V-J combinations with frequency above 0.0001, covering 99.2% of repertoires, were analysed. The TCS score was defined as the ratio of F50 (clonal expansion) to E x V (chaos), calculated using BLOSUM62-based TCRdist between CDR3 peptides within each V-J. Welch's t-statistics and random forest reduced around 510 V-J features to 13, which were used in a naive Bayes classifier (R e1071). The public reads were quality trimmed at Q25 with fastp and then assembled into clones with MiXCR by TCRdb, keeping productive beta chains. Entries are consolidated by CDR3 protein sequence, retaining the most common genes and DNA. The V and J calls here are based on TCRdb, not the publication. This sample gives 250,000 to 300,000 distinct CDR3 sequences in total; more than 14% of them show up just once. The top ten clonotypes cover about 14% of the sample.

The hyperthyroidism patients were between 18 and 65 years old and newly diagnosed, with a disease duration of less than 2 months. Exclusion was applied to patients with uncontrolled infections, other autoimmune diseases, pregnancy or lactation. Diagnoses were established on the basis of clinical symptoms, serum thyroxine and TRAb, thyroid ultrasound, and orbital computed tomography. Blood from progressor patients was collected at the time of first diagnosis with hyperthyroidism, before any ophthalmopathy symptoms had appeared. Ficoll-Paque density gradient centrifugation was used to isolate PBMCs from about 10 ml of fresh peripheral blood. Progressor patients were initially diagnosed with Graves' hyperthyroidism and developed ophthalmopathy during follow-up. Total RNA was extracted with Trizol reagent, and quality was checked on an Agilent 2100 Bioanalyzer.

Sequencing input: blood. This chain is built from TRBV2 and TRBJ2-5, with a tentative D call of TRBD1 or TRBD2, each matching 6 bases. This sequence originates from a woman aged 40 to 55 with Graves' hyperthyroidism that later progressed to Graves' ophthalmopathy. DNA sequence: TGTGCCAGCAGTGAAACAGGGAGGAACCAAGAGACCCAGTACTTC. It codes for CASSETGRNQETQYF. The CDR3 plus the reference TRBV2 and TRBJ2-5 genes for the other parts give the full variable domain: EPEVTQTPSHQVTQMGQEVILRCVPISNHLYFYWYRQILGQKVEFLVSFYNNEISEKSEIFDDQFSVERPDGSNFTLKIRSTKLEDSAMYFCASSETGRNQETQYFGPGTRLLVL.